This T cell receptor (beta chain) comes out of a study of blood T cells in healthy people across ages (dated by TCRdb to the mid-2010s). Broadly, across the study: In model experiments, template switching captured about one uniquely barcoded TCR beta cDNA molecule for every two T cells. The donors were divided into four age groups: young (average about 15 years), middle-aged (under 40), aged (62) and long-lived (about 90). Using the same blood draw, the study looked at two additional independent replicas of 1 million unique cDNA reads for two donors, one aged 18 to 29 and the other aged 80 or older. To avoid experimental bias, donors of different ages were randomly spread across the sequencing lanes. To track age-related changes in TCR beta repertoire diversity, the study relied on deep sequencing normalized with unique cDNA molecular identifiers.

The library was prepared using 5' RACE. Sequencing relied on an Illumina HiSeq 2500. A second 7 to 11 cycle PCR used a sample-barcoded 5' primer and a J-beta primer mix. A template-switch 5' adaptor carrying 12 random nucleotides introduced a unique molecular identifier onto each TCR beta cDNA molecule. Each sample yielded at least 3 million CDR3-containing paired-end reads. The Mint cDNA synthesis kit, primed by a TRBC-specific oligonucleotide, was used to synthesize first-strand cDNA from all RNA. Following uracil-DNA glycosylase treatment, all cDNA underwent a first 18-cycle PCR with the universal primers M1SS and BC2_uni_R. The original methods were these. Normalization of each sample was performed by random selection of 1 million high-quality reads, each carrying a distinct molecular identifier. Instead of being binned into consensus sequences, reads that shared molecular identifiers were thrown out. MiTCR, with a Q25 quality threshold and the strictest error-elimination algorithm, was used for CDR3 identification, clonotype clustering and error correction. A nonparametric unseen species model with Euler transformation was used to estimate lower-bound total TCR beta diversity. TCRdb took the public reads, trimmed them with fastp at Q25, ran MiXCR for clone calling and kept in-frame beta chains. All rows with the same CDR3 protein become a single entry with the most common DNA and genes. The V and J calls follow TCRdb's processing rather than the paper's. The sample yields 700,000 to 850,000 distinct CDR3 sequences; less than 70% were counted once. The top ten clonotypes cover approximately 41% of the sample.

Overall study results and their limits: Observed TCR beta diversity per million T cells fell roughly linearly with age, and a significant reduction was already apparent by age approximately 41. Estimates of total diversity based on one million sequenced T cells were regarded as lower bounds and as underestimates. Because the CMV infection status of the donors was unknown, age-related changes in expanded clonotypes may potentially have been confounded. A strong correlation was found between observed TCR beta diversity and the percentage of naive T cells measured by flow cytometry. Compared with the aged group, the long-lived group had more naive CD4+ T cells, fewer expanded clones and increased TCR diversity, suggesting age selection. Conclusive comparison of naive and antigen-experienced compartments was prevented by the profiling of bulk unsorted PBMCs.

This clonotype showed up just a few times. Its antigen is still unknown. No much larger clone exists at a distance of one base, and base qualities are not known. Systemically healthy Caucasian individuals from Russia, roughly 40 in total and aged about 6 to 95 years, were included as donors. Each donor gave ten milliliters of peripheral blood, collected into EDTA-treated Vacutainer tubes. Ficoll-Paque density-gradient centrifugation was used to isolate PBMCs, with at least 7 million per sample. Total RNA was extracted from PBMCs with Trizol reagent, with at least 6 micrograms obtained per sample. For every donor, an aliquot of PBMCs went through flow cytometry to measure the percentages of naive CD45RAhigh/CD27high T cells. Including cysteine and phenylalanine, the CDR3 has 15 amino acids. CDR3 DNA is the only sequence kept; it has 45 bases, read in frame from the first base. Deletion took 0 bases off V and 0 bases off J, with a span of 7 bases between the germline ends. The germline V gene provides CDR1 SGHRS and CDR2 YFSETQ.

This clonotype originated in a man older than 75 in good health. Recombination connected TRBV5-1 to TRBJ2-1; 5 matching bases give a weak D call of TRBD1. Material: blood. The bases read TGCGCCAGCAGCTTGGAAGGGGACTCCTACAATGAGCAGTTCTTC. This yields the protein CASSLEGDSYNEQFF.